Presented here are 4 T cell receptor beta chains from one specimen sequenced in a study of blood T cell repertoires in COVID-19. The assay was immunoSEQ multiplex PCR, and TCRdb's table has in-frame clones only and misses some. In the table there are roughly 200,000 clones, 70% to 90% of which are singletons. The sample taken for sequencing was PBMCs or T cells enriched from blood (not recorded which). These receptors were taken from a man younger than 40 who had recovered from COVID-19.

The V gene is TRBV11-2, the J gene TRBJ2-1, with TRBD1 matching over 11 bases. CDR1 is SGHAT, CDR2 FQNNGV, per germline. The J segment lost 3 bases and the V segment lost 5 bases, leaving 6 bases of the junction unmatched. The CDR3 totals 16 residues. The CDR3 loop reads CASSTLGTGGYNEQFF. DNA of the CDR3: TGTGCCAGCAGCACACTAGGGACAGGGGGCTACAATGAGCAGTTCTTC.

The chain's CDR3 is CASRVGVGSPLHF. The CDR3 DNA follows: TGTGCCAGCAGGGTAGGGGTTGGTTCACCCCTCCACTTT. The chain employs TRBV28 and TRBJ1-6; the D gene is possibly TRBD1 (5 bases). CDR3 size: 13 residues. Germline-derived CDR1 and CDR2 are MDHEN and SYDVKM. V shed 6 bases and J shed 9 bases, with 12 bases lying between them.

V and J are TRBV10-2 and TRBJ1-5; possible D gene TRBD1, 6 bases. The CDR3 consists of 15 residues. Germline V gene sequence: CDR1 WSHSY, CDR2 SAAADI. Trimming removed 2 bases from V and 4 bases from J, with 12 bases in between. The CDR3 region is CASSEPGEGNQPQHF. The CDR3 nucleotides are TGCGCCAGCAGTGAGCCAGGGGAGGGTAATCAGCCCCAGCATTTT.

The chain carries TRBV7-8 and TRBJ1-5; D gene uncertain. Germline V gene sequence: CDR1 SGHVS, CDR2 FQNEAQ. Trimming took off 1 base at V and 1 base at J, with 8 bases between the two ends. The CDR3 runs to 15 residues. DNA of the CDR3: TGTGCCAGCAGCTTAGGGGGAGTAAGCAATCAGCCCCAGCATTTT. Its protein is CASSLGGVSNQPQHF.